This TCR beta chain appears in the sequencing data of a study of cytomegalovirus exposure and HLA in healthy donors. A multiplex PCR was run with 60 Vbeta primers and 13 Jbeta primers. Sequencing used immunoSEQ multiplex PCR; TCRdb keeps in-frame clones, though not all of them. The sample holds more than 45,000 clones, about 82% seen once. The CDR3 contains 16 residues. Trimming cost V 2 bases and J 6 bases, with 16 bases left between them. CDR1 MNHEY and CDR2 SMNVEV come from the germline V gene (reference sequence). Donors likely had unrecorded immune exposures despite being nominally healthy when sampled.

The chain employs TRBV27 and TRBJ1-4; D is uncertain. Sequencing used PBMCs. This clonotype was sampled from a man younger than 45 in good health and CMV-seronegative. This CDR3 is CASSLRRPARYEKLFF. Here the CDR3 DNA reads TGTGCCAGCAGTTTAAGGAGACCAGCCCGGTATGAAAAACTGTTTTTT.